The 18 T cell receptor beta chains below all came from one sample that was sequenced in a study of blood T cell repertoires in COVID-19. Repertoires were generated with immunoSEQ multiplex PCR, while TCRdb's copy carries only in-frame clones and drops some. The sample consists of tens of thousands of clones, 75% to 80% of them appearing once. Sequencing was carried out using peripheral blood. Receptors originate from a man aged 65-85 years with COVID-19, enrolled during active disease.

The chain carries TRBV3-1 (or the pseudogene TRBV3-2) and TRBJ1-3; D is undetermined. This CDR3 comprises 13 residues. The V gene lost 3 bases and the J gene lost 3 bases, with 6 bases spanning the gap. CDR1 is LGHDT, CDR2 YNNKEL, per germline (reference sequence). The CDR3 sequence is CASSQALGNTIYF. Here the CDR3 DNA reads TGTGCCAGCAGCCAGGCCCTTGGAAACACCATATATTTT.

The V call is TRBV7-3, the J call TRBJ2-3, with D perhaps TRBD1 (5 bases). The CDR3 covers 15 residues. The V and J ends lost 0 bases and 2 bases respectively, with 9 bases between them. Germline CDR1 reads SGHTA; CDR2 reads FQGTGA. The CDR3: CASSLTPGFTDTQYF. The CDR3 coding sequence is TGTGCCAGCAGCTTAACCCCAGGGTTCACAGATACGCAGTATTTT.

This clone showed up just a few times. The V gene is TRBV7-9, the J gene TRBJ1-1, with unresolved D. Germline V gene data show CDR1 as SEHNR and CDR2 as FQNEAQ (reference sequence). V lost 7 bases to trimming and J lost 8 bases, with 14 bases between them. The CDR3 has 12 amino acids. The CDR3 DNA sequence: TGTGCCAGCACCAAGTTGTCCGGGGAAGCTTTCTTT. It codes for CASTKLSGEAFF.

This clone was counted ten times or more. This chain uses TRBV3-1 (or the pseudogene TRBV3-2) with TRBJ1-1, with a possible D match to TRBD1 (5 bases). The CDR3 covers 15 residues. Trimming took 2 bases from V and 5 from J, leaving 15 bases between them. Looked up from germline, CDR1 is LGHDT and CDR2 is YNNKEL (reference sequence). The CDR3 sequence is CASSQIPRVGTEAFF. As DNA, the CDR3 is TGTGCCAGCAGCCAAATTCCCAGGGTCGGAACTGAAGCTTTCTTT.

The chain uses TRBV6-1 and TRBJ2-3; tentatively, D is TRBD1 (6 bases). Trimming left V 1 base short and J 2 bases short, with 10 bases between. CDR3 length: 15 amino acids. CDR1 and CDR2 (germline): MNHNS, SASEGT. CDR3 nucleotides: TGTGCCAGCAGTGAAGGACAGGCCCACACAGATACGCAGTATTTT. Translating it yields CASSEGQAHTDTQYF.

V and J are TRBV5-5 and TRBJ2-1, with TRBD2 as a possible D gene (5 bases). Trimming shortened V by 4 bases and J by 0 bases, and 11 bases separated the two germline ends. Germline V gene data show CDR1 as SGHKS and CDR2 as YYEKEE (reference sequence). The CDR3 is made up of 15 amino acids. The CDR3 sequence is CASSHWRSSYNEQFF. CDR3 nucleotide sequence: TGTGCCAGCAGCCACTGGAGGAGCTCCTACAATGAGCAGTTCTTC. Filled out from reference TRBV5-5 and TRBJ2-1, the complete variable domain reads DAGVTQSPTHLIKTRGQQVTLRCSPISGHKSVSWYQQVLGQGPQFIFQYYEKEERGRGNFPDRFSARQFPNYSSELNVNALLLGDSALYLCASSHWRSSYNEQFFGPGTRLTVL.

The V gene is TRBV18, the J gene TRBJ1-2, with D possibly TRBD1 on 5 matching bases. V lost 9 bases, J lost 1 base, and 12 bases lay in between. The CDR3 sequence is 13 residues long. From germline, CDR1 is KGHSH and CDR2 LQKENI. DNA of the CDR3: TGTGCCAGTTCGGATCAGGGTAACTATGGCTACACCTTC. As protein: CASSDQGNYGYTF.

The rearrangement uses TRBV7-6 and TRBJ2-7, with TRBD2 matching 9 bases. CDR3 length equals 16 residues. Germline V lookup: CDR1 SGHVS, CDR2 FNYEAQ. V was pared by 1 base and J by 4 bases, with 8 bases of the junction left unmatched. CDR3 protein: CASSLGLAGSQYEQYF. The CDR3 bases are TGTGCCAGCAGCTTAGGTCTAGCGGGGAGTCAGTACGAGCAGTACTTC.

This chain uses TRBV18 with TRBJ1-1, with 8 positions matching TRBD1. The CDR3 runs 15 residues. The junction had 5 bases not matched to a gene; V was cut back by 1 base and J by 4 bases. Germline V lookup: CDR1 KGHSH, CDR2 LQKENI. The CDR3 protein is CASSPLGQGITEAFF. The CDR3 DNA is TGTGCCAGCTCACCACTAGGACAGGGAATCACTGAAGCTTTCTTT.

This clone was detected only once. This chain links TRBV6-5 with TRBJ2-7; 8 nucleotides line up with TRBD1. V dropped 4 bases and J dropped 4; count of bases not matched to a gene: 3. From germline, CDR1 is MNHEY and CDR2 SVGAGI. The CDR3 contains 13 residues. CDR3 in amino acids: CASSSDRVYEQYF. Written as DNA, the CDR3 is TGTGCCAGCAGTTCGGACAGGGTTTACGAGCAGTACTTC.

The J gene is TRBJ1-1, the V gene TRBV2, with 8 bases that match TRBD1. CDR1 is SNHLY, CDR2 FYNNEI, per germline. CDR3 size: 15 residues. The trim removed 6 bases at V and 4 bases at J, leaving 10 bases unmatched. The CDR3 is CASSSQGARSTEAFF. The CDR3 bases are TGTGCCAGCAGCTCTCAGGGGGCGCGAAGCACTGAAGCTTTCTTT.

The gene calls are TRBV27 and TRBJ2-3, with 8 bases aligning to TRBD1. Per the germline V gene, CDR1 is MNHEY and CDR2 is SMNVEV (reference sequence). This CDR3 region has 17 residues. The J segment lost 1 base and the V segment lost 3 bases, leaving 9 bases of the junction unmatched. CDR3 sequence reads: CASSFLLSGGGTDTQYF. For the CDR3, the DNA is TGTGCCAGCAGTTTCCTTTTATCAGGGGGCGGCACAGATACGCAGTATTTT.

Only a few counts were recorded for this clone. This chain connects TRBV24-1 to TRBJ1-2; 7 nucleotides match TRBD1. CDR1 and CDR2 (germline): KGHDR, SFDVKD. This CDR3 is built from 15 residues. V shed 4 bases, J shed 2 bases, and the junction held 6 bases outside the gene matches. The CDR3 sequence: CATSDRGTVNYGYTF. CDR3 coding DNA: TGTGCCACCAGTGACCGCGGGACAGTCAACTATGGCTACACCTTC.

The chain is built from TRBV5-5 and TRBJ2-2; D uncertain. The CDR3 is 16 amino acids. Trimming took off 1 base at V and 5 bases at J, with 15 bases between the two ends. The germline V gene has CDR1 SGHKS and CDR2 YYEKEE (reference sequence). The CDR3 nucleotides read TGTGCCAGCAGCTTGTTGAGCAGCTTGAGGACCGGGGAGCTGTTTTTT. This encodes CASSLLSSLRTGELFF.

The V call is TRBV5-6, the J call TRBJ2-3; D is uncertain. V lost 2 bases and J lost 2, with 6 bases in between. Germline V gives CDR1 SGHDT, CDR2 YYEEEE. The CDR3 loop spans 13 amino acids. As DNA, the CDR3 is TGTGCCAGCAGCTTCGCCTACACAGATACGCAGTATTTT. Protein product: CASSFAYTDTQYF.

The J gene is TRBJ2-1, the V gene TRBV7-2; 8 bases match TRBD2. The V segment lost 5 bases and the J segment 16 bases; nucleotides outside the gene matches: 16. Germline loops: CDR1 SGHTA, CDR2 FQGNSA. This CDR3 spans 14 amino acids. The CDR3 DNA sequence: TGTGCCAGCAGCCTAGATAGGGCGGGAGGAGACTCCTTCTTC. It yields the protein CASSLDRAGGDSFF.

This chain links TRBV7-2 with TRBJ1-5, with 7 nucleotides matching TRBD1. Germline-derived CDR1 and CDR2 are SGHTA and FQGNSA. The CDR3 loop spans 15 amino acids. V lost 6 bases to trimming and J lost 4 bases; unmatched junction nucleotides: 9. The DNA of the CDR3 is TGTGCCAGCAGTCTTCGGGACAGAGAGAATCAGCCCCAGCATTTT. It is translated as CASSLRDRENQPQHF.

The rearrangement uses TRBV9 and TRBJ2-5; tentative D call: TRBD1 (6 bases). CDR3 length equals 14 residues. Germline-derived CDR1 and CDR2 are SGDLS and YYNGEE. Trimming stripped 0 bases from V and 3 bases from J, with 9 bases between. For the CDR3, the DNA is TGTGCCAGCAGCGTAGGCAGGGGAGAAGAGACCCAGTACTTC. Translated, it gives CASSVGRGEETQYF.